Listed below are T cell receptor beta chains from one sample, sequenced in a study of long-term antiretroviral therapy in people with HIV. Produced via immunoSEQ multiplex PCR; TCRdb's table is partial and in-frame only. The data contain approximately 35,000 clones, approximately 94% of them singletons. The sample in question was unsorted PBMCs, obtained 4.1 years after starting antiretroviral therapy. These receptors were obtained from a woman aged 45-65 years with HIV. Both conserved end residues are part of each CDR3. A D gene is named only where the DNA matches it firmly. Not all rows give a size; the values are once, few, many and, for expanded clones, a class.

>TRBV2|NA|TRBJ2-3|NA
CASSESTTRSTDTQYF
TGTGCCAGCAGTGAATCGACCACAAGAAGCACAGATACGCAGTATTTT
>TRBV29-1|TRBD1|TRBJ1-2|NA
CSDGQGYGYTF
TGCAGCGACGGACAGGGCTATGGCTACACCTTC
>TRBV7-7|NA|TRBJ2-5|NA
CASSRLLGVEETQYF
TGTGCTAGCAGCCGACTCCTAGGTGTAGAAGAGACCCAGTACTTC
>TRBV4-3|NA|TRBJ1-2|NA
CASSQGTTKGPLYGYTF
TGCGCCAGCAGCCAAGGTACTACGAAGGGCCCTCTTTATGGCTACACCTTC
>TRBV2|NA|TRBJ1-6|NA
CASSERRGSYSPLHF
TGTGCCAGCAGTGAAAGGAGGGGCTCATATTCACCCCTCCACTTT
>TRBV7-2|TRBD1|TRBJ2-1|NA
CASSSWTGGDEQFF
TGTGCCAGCAGCTCGTGGACAGGGGGAGATGAGCAGTTCTTC
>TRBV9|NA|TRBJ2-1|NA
CASSVGGLSYNEQFF
TGTGCCAGCAGCGTAGGTGGGTTGTCCTACAATGAGCAGTTCTTC
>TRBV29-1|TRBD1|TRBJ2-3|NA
CSVDTGQGSTDTQYF
TGCAGCGTTGATACCGGACAGGGGAGCACAGATACGCAGTATTTT
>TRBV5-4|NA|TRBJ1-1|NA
CASRRRLGVNTEAFF
TGTGCCAGCAGACGGAGATTGGGGGTGAACACTGAAGCTTTCTTT
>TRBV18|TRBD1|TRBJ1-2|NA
CASSPQDRVGYTF
TGTGCCAGCTCACCCCAAGACAGGGTCGGCTACACCTTC
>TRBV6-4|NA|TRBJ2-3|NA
CASSEQGTDTQYF
TGTGCCAGCAGTGAGCAGGGCACAGATACGCAGTATTTT
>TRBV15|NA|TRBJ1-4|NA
CATSRDRREKLFF
TGTGCCACCAGCAGAGATCGGAGGGAAAAACTGTTTTTT
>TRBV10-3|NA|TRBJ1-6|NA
CAISDSGLSPLHF
TGTGCCATCAGTGATAGTGGTCTTTCACCCCTCCACTTT
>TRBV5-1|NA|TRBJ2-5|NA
CASSLPIGRGRQETQYF
TGCGCCAGCAGCCTCCCCATAGGCCGGGGGCGACAAGAGACCCAGTACTTC
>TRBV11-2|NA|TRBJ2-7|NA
CASSLTPIEQYF
TGTGCCAGCAGCTTAACCCCCATCGAGCAGTACTTC
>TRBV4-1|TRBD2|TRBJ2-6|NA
CASSQVPSGGKYGANVLTF
TGCGCCAGCAGCCAAGTCCCTAGCGGGGGGAAGTATGGGGCCAACGTCCTGACTTTC
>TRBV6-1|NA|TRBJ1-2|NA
CASRMTGESYGYTF
TGTGCCAGCAGGATGACAGGAGAGTCCTATGGCTACACCTTC
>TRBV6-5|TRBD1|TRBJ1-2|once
CASSYAGGQAVNGYTF
TGTGCCAGCAGTTACGCAGGGGGACAGGCCGTGAATGGCTACACCTTC
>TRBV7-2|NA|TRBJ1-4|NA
CASSLNPPATNEKLFF
TGTGCCAGCAGCCTTAATCCGCCGGCAACTAATGAAAAACTGTTTTTT
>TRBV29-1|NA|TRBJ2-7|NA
CSVGTDSYEQYF
TGCAGCGTTGGCACAGATTCCTACGAGCAGTACTTC
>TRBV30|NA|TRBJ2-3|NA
CAWTTGDTQYF
TGTGCCTGGACCACAGGGGATACGCAGTATTTT
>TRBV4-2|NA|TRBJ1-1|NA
CASSQVRIGGNTEAFF
TGTGCCAGCAGCCAAGTTCGGATAGGGGGGAACACTGAAGCTTTCTTT
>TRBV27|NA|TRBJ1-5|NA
CASSLREGQPQHF
TGTGCCAGCAGTTTGAGGGAGGGTCAGCCCCAGCATTTT
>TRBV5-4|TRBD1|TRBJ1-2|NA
CASSDISTGALYGYTF
TGTGCCAGCAGCGACATTAGTACAGGGGCCCTCTATGGCTACACCTTC